This passage covers 27 T cell receptor beta chains from one sample sequenced in a study of cytomegalovirus exposure and HLA in healthy donors. The primer mix had 60 Vbeta and 13 Jbeta primers. Produced via immunoSEQ multiplex PCR; TCRdb's table is partial and in-frame only. This sample yields some 130,000 clones, of which 75% to 90% are seen a single time; more than 2.5% belongs to the top ten. Sequences were obtained from PBMCs. These receptors came from a male donor in good health and CMV-seronegative.

The chain has TRBV10-2 and TRBJ2-3; 10 bases line up with TRBD2. Germline V gives CDR1 WSHSY, CDR2 SAAADI. This CDR3 contains 15 residues. Germline trimming cut 7 bases from V and 1 base from J; bases unmatched to any gene: 5. CDR3 amino acids: CASTPSGGGTDTQYF. For the CDR3, the DNA is TGCGCCAGCACCCCTAGCGGGGGTGGCACAGATACGCAGTATTTT.

The V gene is TRBV28, the J gene TRBJ2-7; D is possibly TRBD1 (5 bases). The CDR3 is 14 residues long. The V end was cut by 3 bases, the J end by 1 base, with 10 bases between. The V gene's germline CDR1 is MDHEN and CDR2 SYDVKM. The CDR3 nucleotides read TGTGCCAGCAGTTTCCCAGGGCGGTCCTACGAGCAGTACTTC. Translated: CASSFPGRSYEQYF.

The gene calls are TRBV19 and TRBJ2-3; 10 nucleotides align to TRBD2. V lost 2 bases and J lost 0; bases outside the gene matches: 5. The CDR3 spans 17 residues. CDR1 and CDR2 from the germline V gene are LNHDA and SQIVND (reference sequence). The CDR3 region is CASSISIAGGSTDTQYF. CDR3 coding DNA: TGTGCCAGTAGTATATCGATAGCGGGGGGCAGCACAGATACGCAGTATTTT.

The V gene is TRBV29-1, the J gene TRBJ2-5; TRBD1 might be the D (6 bases). V was cut by 7 bases and J by 2 bases, with 11 bases left in between. Germline V gene sequence: CDR1 SQVTM, CDR2 ANQGSEA. The CDR3 has 12 residues. CDR3 nucleotide sequence: TGCAGCGCAGGACAGCCTCAAGAGACCCAGTACTTC. Encoded protein: CSAGQPQETQYF.

In its sample, this clone was seen once. The CDR3 DNA sequence: TGTGCCAGCAGTTTTACCGGGGTACGTAGGAACACTGAAGCTTTCTTT. Its translation is CASSFTGVRRNTEAFF. This chain uses TRBV28 with TRBJ1-1; D gene uncertain. This CDR3 spans 16 amino acids. Trimming shortened V by 3 bases and J by 1 base, and 15 bases separated the two germline ends. The germline V gene has CDR1 MDHEN and CDR2 SYDVKM.

The chain links TRBV19 to TRBJ2-2; 9 nucleotides align to TRBD1. V dropped 1 base and J dropped 6; count of bases not matched to a gene: 6. The CDR3 is made up of 16 amino acids. Per the germline V gene, CDR1 is LNHDA and CDR2 is SQIVND (reference sequence). The CDR3 nucleotides are TGTGCCAGTAGTATAGGGGGACAGGGCCATCCCGGGGAGCTGTTTTTT. It specifies CASSIGGQGHPGELFF.

V usage is TRBV19 and J usage is TRBJ2-7; a possible D gene is TRBD2 (7 bases). The CDR3 spans 16 residues. Germline-derived CDR1 and CDR2 are LNHDA and SQIVND (reference sequence). V was shortened by 3 bases and J by 1 base, with 16 bases between the two germline ends. CDR3 sequence reads: CASSIGRGAQSYEQYF. In nucleotides, the CDR3 is TGTGCCAGTAGTATTGGTCGGGGGGCCCAATCCTACGAGCAGTACTTC.

This rearrangement joins TRBV19 to TRBJ1-1, with D possibly matching TRBD1 (5 bases). Germline CDR1 LNHDA, CDR2 SQIVND (reference sequence). This CDR3 comprises 14 residues. Trimming left V 0 bases short and J 2 bases short, with 7 bases between. The CDR3 bases are TGTGCCAGTAGTATAGAGGGGCCTAACACTGAAGCTTTCTTT. Translated: CASSIEGPNTEAFF.

The V call is TRBV12-5, the J call TRBJ1-6, with 8 bases lining up with TRBD1. Germline V gene data show CDR1 as LGHNT and CDR2 as FRNRAP. The CDR3 contains 14 residues. V was pared by 4 bases and J by 6 bases, with 2 bases of the junction left unmatched. In DNA, the CDR3 is TGTGCTAGTGGTTCCGACAGGGGTAATTCACCCCTCCACTTT. It codes for CASGSDRGNSPLHF.

This rearrangement joins TRBV18 to TRBJ2-7; a weak D match, TRBD1 (6 bases). CDR3 length: 14 amino acids. V lost 6 bases to trimming and J lost 2 bases, with 14 bases between them. Per germline, CDR1 KGHSH and CDR2 LQKENI. CDR3 region: CASSPPGVAYEQYF. The CDR3 DNA reads as TGTGCCAGCTCCCCCCCAGGGGTGGCCTACGAGCAGTACTTC. The full variable domain, its missing parts supplied by reference TRBV18 and TRBJ2-7, is NAGVMQNPRHLVRRRGQEARLRCSPMKGHSHVYWYRQLPEEGLKFMVYLQKENIIDESGMPKERFSAEFPKEGPSILRIQQVVRGDSAAYFCASSPPGVAYEQYFGPGTRLTVT.

This sequence joins TRBV7-9 and TRBJ2-2, with 9 bases matching TRBD1. This CDR3 has 14 amino acids. The V and J ends lost 4 bases and 8 bases, in that order; junction bases with no gene match: 5. Germline loops: CDR1 SEHNR, CDR2 FQNEAQ (reference sequence). CDR3: CASSSTGGKGELFF. The CDR3 DNA reads TGTGCCAGCAGCTCAACAGGGGGCAAGGGGGAGCTGTTTTTT.

The chain joins TRBV7-2 to TRBJ2-5; no clear D gene. The germline V gene encodes CDR1 SGHTA and CDR2 FQGNSA. This CDR3 has 13 residues. Deletions cut 5 bases from V and 1 base from J, with 8 bases between. Here the CDR3 DNA reads TGTGCCAGCAGCCCCCGCAGCCAAGAGACCCAGTACTTC. The encoded protein is CASSPRSQETQYF.

The chain couples TRBV5-5 to TRBJ1-1; D is possibly TRBD1 (6 bases). With 2 bases removed from V and 4 bases from J, the gap between germline ends came to 15 bases. There are 15 residues in the CDR3. Germline CDR1 and CDR2: SGHKS and YYEKEE (reference sequence). The CDR3 protein is CASSFVPQGITEAFF. CDR3 in DNA: TGTGCCAGCAGCTTCGTACCTCAGGGGATCACTGAAGCTTTCTTT.

On this clone itself: One junction end disagrees with the germline gene, perhaps due to a read error. The chain has TRBV7-9 and TRBJ2-7; possible D gene TRBD1, 6 bases. In germline, CDR1 is SEHNR, CDR2 FQNEAQ (reference sequence). The CDR3 consists of 12 residues. CDR3 loop: CSSSFPRGEQYF. For the CDR3, the DNA is TGTTCCAGCAGCTTCCCCAGGGGCGAGCAGTACTTC.

The V and J genes are TRBV7-3 and TRBJ2-7; tentatively, D is TRBD2 (6 bases). V dropped 5 bases and J dropped 6 bases, with 23 bases sitting between them. CDR3 length equals 16 residues. Per germline, CDR1 SGHTA and CDR2 FQGTGA. The DNA for the CDR3 is TGTGCCAGCAGCCCCAAGATTGGGGGGAGCCCCCTCGAGCAGTACTTC. This sequence encodes CASSPKIGGSPLEQYF.

The chain links TRBV4-1 to TRBJ1-1; the D is unclear. CDR3 length equals 12 residues. Deletions cut 3 bases from V and 6 bases from J, with 8 bases between. From germline, CDR1 is MGHRA and CDR2 YSYEKL. The CDR3: CASSHRESEAFF. The DNA for the CDR3 is TGCGCCAGCAGCCATAGGGAGTCTGAAGCTTTCTTT.

V usage is TRBV6-5 and J usage is TRBJ2-2; TRBD1 matches 9 bases. The V gene end was trimmed by 4 bases and the J gene end by 7 bases; junction bases not matched to a gene: 7. CDR1 and CDR2 from the germline V gene are MNHEY and SVGAGI. The CDR3 runs 15 residues. The CDR3 DNA is TGTGCCAGCAGTTTATTACAGGGGGCGGACGGGGAGCTGTTTTTT. This translates into CASSLLQGADGELFF.

J is TRBJ2-5 and V is TRBV6-1; tentative D call: TRBD1 (5 bases). The J call may not be correct, given that the DNA end is closer to TRBJ2-7. The germline CDR1 and CDR2 sequences are MNHNS and SASEGT. CDR3 size: 14 residues. The CDR3 here is CASSEDRRPYEQYF. The CDR3 region has the DNA TGTGCCAGCAGTGAAGACAGGAGACCCTACGAGCAGTACTTC.

The V call is TRBV19, the J call TRBJ2-3; 7 bases agree with TRBD2. CDR3 length equals 16 residues. V was pared by 1 base and J by 5 bases, with 9 bases of the junction left unmatched. Germline-derived CDR1 and CDR2 are LNHDA and SQIVND (reference sequence). Here the CDR3 reads CASSIGRGREGDTQYF. In nucleotides, the CDR3 is TGTGCCAGTAGTATAGGAAGAGGGAGGGAGGGAGATACGCAGTATTTT.

V and J are TRBV9 and TRBJ2-3, with 11 bases aligning to TRBD2. Germline-derived CDR1 and CDR2 are SGDLS and YYNGEE. The CDR3 is made up of 16 amino acids. With V trimmed by 3 bases and J by 4 bases, 7 bases remained unmatched. The CDR3 protein is CASSEPSGGRSDTQYF. CDR3 in DNA: TGTGCCAGCAGCGAACCTAGCGGGGGGAGGTCAGATACGCAGTATTTT.

This clone has just one count. V and J are TRBV2 and TRBJ1-1; no clear D gene. V lost 3 bases, J lost 1 base, and 18 bases lay in between. Germline V gene data show CDR1 as SNHLY and CDR2 as FYNNEI. CDR3 length: 17 residues. CDR3 DNA sequence: TGTGCCAGCAGTGATACCCACGGAGACGGGGAGAACACTGAAGCTTTCTTT. Residues: CASSDTHGDGENTEAFF.

The rearrangement links TRBV7-2 to TRBJ2-1; possible D gene TRBD2, 5 bases. The CDR3 length is 13 residues. Germline V gene sequence: CDR1 SGHTA, CDR2 FQGNSA. The V end was cut by 0 bases, the J end by 12 bases, with 12 bases between. The CDR3 spells CASSLAERQAQFF. The CDR3 region has the DNA TGTGCCAGCAGCTTAGCCGAGCGGCAGGCGCAGTTCTTC.

The rearrangement links TRBV4-3 to TRBJ2-7; 10 bases map to TRBD1. Unmatched junction bases numbered 6, after V lost 4 bases and J lost 6 bases. The CDR3 extends over 14 amino acids. The germline gives CDR1 LGHNA, CDR2 YSLEER. The CDR3, as DNA: TGCGCCAGCAGCCCGGGGACAGGGGTAGGCGAGCAGTACTTC. The encoded protein is CASSPGTGVGEQYF.

The CDR3 region is CASSQRTSRAYEQYF. The CDR3 nucleotides are TGTGCCAGCAGCCAACGGACTAGCCGGGCCTACGAGCAGTACTTC. V usage is TRBV14 and J usage is TRBJ2-7; the match to TRBD2 covers 8 bases. V was clipped by 2 bases and J by 2 bases; unmatched bases: 5. The V gene's germline CDR1 is SGHDN and CDR2 FVKESK. CDR3 length equals 15 residues.

The CDR3 spells CASSLGATGGNEQFF. In DNA, the CDR3 is TGCGCCAGCAGCTTGGGGGCCACAGGCGGTAATGAGCAGTTCTTC. The chain combines TRBV5-1 with TRBJ2-1; possibly TRBD1 for D (5 bases). Germline V lookup: CDR1 SGHRS, CDR2 YFSETQ. The CDR3 is 15 residues long. The V end was cut by 0 bases, the J end by 7 bases, with 14 bases between.

CDR3: CASSEQGTARGYTF. For the CDR3, the DNA is TGCGCCAGCAGTGAGCAGGGGACGGCGAGGGGCTACACCTTC. The V gene is TRBV10-1, the J gene TRBJ1-2; D perhaps matches TRBD1 (6 bases). The germline CDR1 and CDR2 sequences are WNHNN and SYGVQD (reference sequence). Trimming stripped 2 bases from V and 8 bases from J, with 15 bases between. The CDR3 spans 14 residues.

The chain joins TRBV20-1 to TRBJ2-2; TRBD1 is a possible D gene (5 bases). The germline gives CDR1 DFQATT, CDR2 SNEGSKA (reference sequence). The CDR3 loop spans 11 amino acids. V shed 5 bases and J shed 6 bases, with 7 bases lying between them. The CDR3 region is CSASGPGELFF. CDR3 DNA sequence: TGCAGTGCTTCAGGGCCCGGGGAGCTGTTTTTT.